These 27 T cell receptor beta chains came from one sample sequenced in a study of T cells in Graves' hyperthyroidism and ophthalmopathy. Researchers took RNA transcripts and amplified the TCR beta CDR3 regions from them. When the TCR CDR3 underwent first-round RT-PCR, the HTBI primer set was used. TCRdb re-analysed the multiplex PCR reads in MiXCR, keeping a single row per CDR3 protein. Of about 600,000 distinct CDR3 sequences in the sample, more than 15% were seen once. Sequencing was carried out using blood. These TCRs come from a woman between 40 and 50 years old with Graves' ophthalmopathy.

This clonotype occurred many times. This sequence joins TRBV7-8 and TRBJ1-1; D gene ambiguous. Trimming took 3 bases from V and 3 from J, leaving 11 bases between them. The length of the CDR3 is 14 residues. CDR1 is SGHVS, CDR2 FQNEAQ, per germline. The CDR3 nucleotides read TGTGCCAGCAGCTTGGGAGGTCTGGACACTGAAGCTTTCTTT. Its protein is CASSLGGLDTEAFF.

This clonotype showed up just a few times. J is TRBJ2-1 and V is TRBV9, with TRBD1 matching 7 bases. The CDR3 contains 13 residues. V was pared by 2 bases and J by 9 bases, with 5 bases of the junction left unmatched. Germline CDR1 reads SGDLS; CDR2 reads YYNGEE. CDR3 in amino acids: CASSVIQGSEQFF. The CDR3, as DNA: TGTGCCAGCAGCGTTATACAGGGGAGTGAGCAGTTCTTC. The whole variable domain, remainder taken from reference TRBV9 and TRBJ2-1, is DSGVTQTPKHLITATGQRVTLRCSPRSGDLSVYWYQQSLDQGLQFLIQYYNGEERAKGNILERFSAQQFPDLHSELNLSSLELGDSALYFCASSVIQGSEQFFGPGTRLTVL.

This chain connects TRBV5-1 to TRBJ2-5; no reliable D call. Germline loops: CDR1 SGHRS, CDR2 YFSETQ. CDR3 size: 14 residues. V was clipped by 2 bases and J by 4 bases, with 12 bases between them. This CDR3 is CASSFDKSTETQYF. Written as DNA, the CDR3 is TGCGCCAGCAGCTTTGACAAGAGCACAGAGACCCAGTACTTC.

This clonotype has ten or more counts. This chain uses TRBV20-1 with TRBJ2-1; TRBD1 might be the D (7 bases). CDR3 length: 14 amino acids. Per germline, CDR1 DFQATT and CDR2 SNEGSKA (reference sequence). V was trimmed by 6 bases and J by 0 bases, leaving 12 bases between them. Here the CDR3 DNA reads TGCAGTGCAAGACAGGGAGGCTCCTACAATGAGCAGTTCTTC. Protein product: CSARQGGSYNEQFF.

This clonotype was found many times. CDR3 protein: CASSPAKGLDNTEAFF. The DNA of the CDR3 is TGTGCCAGCTCACCAGCGAAGGGATTGGATAACACTGAAGCTTTCTTT. The V gene is TRBV18, the J gene TRBJ1-1; D unclear. Germline assignment: CDR1 KGHSH and CDR2 LQKENI. This CDR3 is built from 16 residues. V lost 2 bases, J lost 2 bases, and 15 bases lay in between.

The rearrangement joins TRBV2 to TRBJ2-3; weak D call: TRBD2 (5 bases). The V gene lost 6 bases and the J gene lost 3 bases, with 13 bases spanning the gap. In germline, CDR1 is SNHLY, CDR2 FYNNEI. The CDR3 totals 14 residues. This CDR3 is CASRETSTTDTQYF. The CDR3 DNA is TGTGCCAGCAGGGAAACTAGTACTACAGATACGCAGTATTTT. The full variable domain, rest sourced from reference TRBV2 and TRBJ2-3, is EPEVTQTPSHQVTQMGQEVILRCVPISNHLYFYWYRQILGQKVEFLVSFYNNEISEKSEIFDDQFSVERPDGSNFTLKIRSTKLEDSAMYFCASRETSTTDTQYFGPGTRLTVL.

CDR3 sequence reads: CASSPGGGSGYTF. The CDR3 region has the DNA TGTGCCAGCAGCCCCGGAGGGGGATCTGGCTACACCTTC. The V call is TRBV9, the J call TRBJ1-2, with D possibly matching TRBD1 (6 bases). With 4 bases removed from V and 7 bases from J, the gap between germline ends came to 14 bases. The CDR3 extends over 13 amino acids. CDR1 and CDR2 (germline): SGDLS, YYNGEE.

The chain couples TRBV7-2 to TRBJ2-1; D possibly corresponds to TRBD2 (6 bases). The CDR3 is 15 amino acids. The germline V and J ends were trimmed by 5 bases and 7 bases, with 18 bases remaining between them. Germline CDR1 and CDR2: SGHTA and FQGNSA. CDR3 in amino acids: CASSAPSGSHNEQFF. The DNA of the CDR3 is TGTGCCAGCAGCGCCCCGTCCGGGAGTCATAATGAGCAGTTCTTC.

The J gene is TRBJ2-1, the V gene TRBV3-1; 7 bases agree with TRBD1. V shed 4 bases and J 4 bases; nucleotides not matched to a gene: 7. CDR1 and CDR2 from the germline V gene are LGHDT and YNNKEL (reference sequence). The CDR3 is made up of 15 amino acids. As DNA, the CDR3 is TGTGCCAGCAGCCCCACGACAGGGAGTTACAATGAGCAGTTCTTC. Translating gives CASSPTTGSYNEQFF.

This clonotype was seen at least ten times. The V gene is TRBV11-2, the J gene TRBJ2-1; 12 bases match TRBD2. Germline-derived CDR1 and CDR2 are SGHAT and FQNNGV. V lost 5 bases, J lost 7 bases, and 9 bases stayed unmatched. The CDR3 consists of 16 residues. The CDR3 DNA reads as TGTGCCAGCAGCCAGCAGCCTAGCGGGAGGGGTAATGAGCAGTTCTTC. Translated, it gives CASSQQPSGRGNEQFF.

A word on this clonotype: A much larger clone sits a single nucleotide away, making a read error possible. The chain links TRBV5-6 to TRBJ2-7, with D possibly being TRBD2 (5 bases). The length of the CDR3 is 13 residues. V was cut by 0 bases and J by 2 bases, with 6 bases left in between. Germline CDR1 SGHDT, CDR2 YYEEEE. Written as DNA, the CDR3 is TGTGCCAGCAGCTTGGCAGCGGCCTACGAGCAGTACTTC. It codes for CASSLAAAYEQYF.

Notes on this clonotype: A much larger clone lies a single base off, so this may be a read error. V usage is TRBV11-2 and J usage is TRBJ2-5; 7 bases are shared with TRBD2. Germline CDR1 and CDR2: SGHAT and FQNNGV. CDR3 length equals 17 residues. The J segment lost 5 bases and the V segment lost 5 bases, leaving 17 bases of the junction unmatched. CDR3 sequence reads: CASSRTLHGGSGETQYF. In nucleotides, the CDR3 is TGTGCCAGCAGCCGCACACTACACGGGGGGTCGGGGGAGACCCAGTACTTC.

The V gene is TRBV2, the J gene TRBJ2-2; D possibly matches TRBD1 or TRBD2 (8 bases each). CDR3 size: 17 residues. V dropped 7 bases and J dropped 5 bases, with 23 bases sitting between them. Germline V CDR1 and CDR2: SNHLY, FYNNEI. This chain's CDR3 is CASIFQGAGGGTGELFF. The CDR3 coding sequence is TGTGCCAGCATATTTCAGGGGGCGGGAGGCGGGACCGGGGAGCTGTTTTTT.

In regard to this clonotype: The junction differs from germline at one of its ends, possibly a read error. This sequence joins TRBV2 and TRBJ2-1; TRBD2 matches 7 bases. CDR3 length: 14 amino acids. The germline V gene has CDR1 SNHLY and CDR2 FYNNEI. The CDR3 DNA follows: TGTGCCAGCAGAGGGAGCGGGGCCAACAATAAGCAGTTCTTC. It yields the protein CASRGSGANNKQFF.

The rearrangement links TRBV2 to TRBJ2-1; possible D gene TRBD2, 5 bases. The CDR3 extends over 16 amino acids. The germline V gene encodes CDR1 SNHLY and CDR2 FYNNEI. V gave up 6 bases and J gave up 6 bases, with 21 bases separating them. The CDR3 region is CASSPFGGSQPNEQFF. As DNA, the CDR3 is TGTGCCAGCAGCCCCTTTGGTGGGAGTCAGCCCAATGAGCAGTTCTTC.

This clonotype was seen many times. The chain uses TRBV3-1 and TRBJ1-2; 9 positions agree with TRBD1. The V and J ends lost 0 bases and 9 bases, in that order; junction bases with no gene match: 2. Germline-derived CDR1 and CDR2 are LGHDT and YNNKEL (reference sequence). CDR3 length: 13 residues. The CDR3 spells CASSQEGQGRYTF. The CDR3 DNA sequence: TGTGCCAGCAGCCAAGAGGGACAGGGTCGCTACACCTTC.

This chain uses TRBV10-2 with TRBJ2-7; 9 bases map to TRBD2. CDR3 length: 14 residues. Per the germline V gene, CDR1 is WSHSY and CDR2 is SAAADI. The V gene end was trimmed by 5 bases and the J gene end by 3 bases; junction bases not matched to a gene: 5. CDR3 sequence reads: CASSSGTSYYEQYF. CDR3 sequence (DNA): TGCGCCAGCAGTTCCGGGACTAGCTACTACGAGCAGTACTTC.

This clonotype was seen a handful of times. This chain connects TRBV20-1 to TRBJ1-5; 9 bases match TRBD1. Germline loops: CDR1 DFQATT, CDR2 SNEGSKA (reference sequence). With 0 bases clipped from V and 9 bases from J, the junction kept 6 bases outside the gene matches. CDR3 length: 14 amino acids. This CDR3 is CSARETGGLRPQHF. CDR3 in DNA: TGCAGTGCTAGAGAAACAGGGGGCCTCCGGCCCCAGCATTTT.

This clonotype was seen ten or more times. V and J are TRBV5-6 and TRBJ2-7, with 7 bases aligning to TRBD1. The J segment lost 0 bases and the V segment lost 1 base, leaving 7 bases of the junction unmatched. The CDR3 has 16 amino acids. Germline-derived CDR1 and CDR2 are SGHDT and YYEEEE. This CDR3 is CASSLLGTESSYEQYF. In DNA form, the CDR3 reads TGTGCCAGCAGCTTGTTGGGGACAGAGAGCTCCTACGAGCAGTACTTC.

The sample holds a few counts of this clonotype. The chain recombines TRBV7-9 with TRBJ1-1; no firm D call. Germline CDR1 is SEHNR and CDR2 is FQNEAQ (reference sequence). V dropped 2 bases and J dropped 4 bases, with 23 bases sitting between them. The CDR3 is 18 amino acids. CDR3 loop: CASSLIMGGPPRSTEAFF. The CDR3 DNA sequence: TGTGCCAGCAGCTTAATAATGGGAGGTCCTCCTAGGAGCACTGAAGCTTTCTTT.

The gene calls are TRBV7-6 and TRBJ2-1; tentatively, D is TRBD2 (7 bases). The CDR3 sequence is 16 residues long. Trimming stripped 5 bases from V and 1 base from J, with 15 bases between. The germline CDR1 and CDR2 sequences are SGHVS and FNYEAQ. The CDR3 region is CASSRTQGGSYNEQFF. CDR3 coding DNA: TGTGCCAGCAGCAGAACACAGGGAGGGTCCTACAATGAGCAGTTCTTC. The whole variable domain, remainder taken from reference TRBV7-6 and TRBJ2-1, is GAGVSQSPRYKVTKRGQDVALRCDPISGHVSLYWYRQALGQGPEFLTYFNYEAQQDKSGLPNDRFSAERPEGSISTLTIQRTEQRDSAMYRCASSRTQGGSYNEQFFGPGTRLTVL.

Many counts were recorded for this clonotype. The chain employs TRBV2 and TRBJ1-5; perhaps TRBD1 as D (5 bases). The germline V gene encodes CDR1 SNHLY and CDR2 FYNNEI. The CDR3 spans 17 residues. The V and J ends lost 2 bases and 1 base respectively, with 15 bases between them. DNA of the CDR3: TGTGCCAGCAGTGAAACTCAAGGGGCCGGGAGCAATCAGCCCCAGCATTTT. As protein: CASSETQGAGSNQPQHF.

This clonotype has at least ten counts. The J gene is TRBJ2-1, the V gene TRBV6-1, with D possibly matching TRBD2 (6 bases). Looked up from germline, CDR1 is MNHNS and CDR2 is SASEGT. The CDR3 runs 13 residues. Deletions cut 1 base from V and 10 bases from J, with 11 bases between. CDR3: CASSEVGGWEQFF. As DNA, the CDR3 is TGTGCCAGCAGTGAAGTGGGGGGATGGGAGCAGTTCTTC.

The V and J genes are TRBV19 and TRBJ1-1, with D uncertain. This CDR3 has 16 residues. Trimming took off 3 bases at V and 1 base at J, with 15 bases between the two ends. The germline V gene encodes CDR1 LNHDA and CDR2 SQIVND (reference sequence). CDR3 coding DNA: TGTGCCAGTAGTATGGGTGCCCGGCGACAGAACACTGAAGCTTTCTTT. Translation: CASSMGARRQNTEAFF.

Many counts were recorded for this clonotype. The CDR3 sequence: CAWKSDSTNTGELFF. The CDR3 region has the DNA TGTGCCTGGAAGTCGGACAGTACGAACACCGGGGAGCTGTTTTTT. V and J are TRBV30 and TRBJ2-2; a weak D match, TRBD1 (6 bases). Germline V CDR1 and CDR2: GTSNPN, SVGIG (reference sequence). The CDR3 totals 15 residues. V gave up 4 bases and J gave up 0 bases, with 12 bases separating them.

The chain recombines TRBV29-1 with TRBJ2-3; TRBD1 agrees at 7 bases. This CDR3 region has 13 residues. J was trimmed by 5 bases and V by 5 bases; bases with no gene match: 7. Looked up from germline, CDR1 is SQVTM and CDR2 is ANQGSEA. CDR3 protein: CSVRAGGQDTQYF. The CDR3 coding sequence is TGCAGCGTTCGGGCAGGGGGTCAAGATACGCAGTATTTT.

J is TRBJ1-1 and V is TRBV6-2 or TRBV6-3; D is unclear. The germline V gene has CDR1 MNHEY and CDR2 SVGEGT. V lost 7 bases and J 2 bases, leaving 20 bases between the germline ends. This CDR3 contains 16 residues. The DNA of the CDR3 is TGTGCCAGCATAAGAGCGACCGTAATGGACAACACTGAAGCTTTCTTT. This translates into CASIRATVMDNTEAFF.